Below, 18 T cell receptor beta chains from the same sample are listed, as sequenced in a study of cytomegalovirus exposure and HLA in healthy donors. PCR involved 60 Vbeta and 13 Jbeta primers. TCRdb keeps only in-frame clones here, not all; method: immunoSEQ multiplex PCR. The sample contains about 130,000 clones, more than 65% of which appear only once. Sequenced input: PBMCs. These receptor sequences come from a middle-aged man in good health and CMV-seronegative.

The chain joins TRBV7-9 to TRBJ1-2, with 7 bases fitting TRBD1. The CDR3 sequence is 16 residues long. CDR1 is SEHNR and CDR2 is FQNEAQ in the germline V gene (reference sequence). V was pared by 4 bases and J by 5 bases, with 13 bases of the junction left unmatched. The CDR3 region is CASSSLGGGGGYGYTF. CDR3 bases: TGTGCCAGCAGCTCGCTTGGAGGAGGGGGCGGATATGGCTACACCTTC.

This sequence joins TRBV27 and TRBJ2-1; maybe TRBD1 (6 bases). This CDR3 comprises 18 residues. Germline CDR1 and CDR2: MNHEY and SMNVEV (reference sequence). V shed 2 bases and J shed 0 bases, with 17 bases lying between them. DNA for the CDR3: TGTGCCAGCAGTTTACGGGCAACAGGGCTAAGCTCCTACAATGAGCAGTTCTTC. The encoded protein is CASSLRATGLSSYNEQFF.

This clone has just one count. This chain uses TRBV6-5 with TRBJ1-2; D call uncertain. This CDR3 comprises 12 residues. CDR1 is MNHEY, CDR2 SVGAGI, per germline. Trimming cost V 6 bases and J 2 bases, with 7 bases left between them. This CDR3 reads CASSGHNYGYTF. The CDR3 coding sequence is TGTGCCAGCAGCGGTCACAACTATGGCTACACCTTC.

This clone is labeled as medium-sized. V and J are TRBV19 and TRBJ1-2; 10 bases fit TRBD1. This CDR3 has 15 residues. Losses at the gene ends were 7 bases for V and 6 bases for J; bases not matched to a gene: 11. Germline values: CDR1 LNHDA, CDR2 SQIVND (reference sequence). CDR3: CASTLDRGLVDGYTF. In DNA form, the CDR3 reads TGTGCCAGTACGCTAGACAGGGGGCTTGTGGATGGCTACACCTTC.

The CDR3 reads CASSGLGGQAFF. The CDR3 DNA reads as TGTGCCAGTAGTGGACTGGGCGGACAAGCTTTCTTT. This chain joins TRBV19 and TRBJ1-1; D gene unclear. Trimming took off 5 bases at V and 9 bases at J, with 13 bases between the two ends. The CDR3 is made up of 12 amino acids. Germline V CDR1 and CDR2: LNHDA, SQIVND (reference sequence).

The chain has TRBV4-2 and TRBJ2-5; D unresolved. The last part of the DNA fits TRBJ2-7 better; the J call may be wrong. Germline V gene lookup returns CDR1 LGHNA and CDR2 YNFKEQ. The CDR3 totals 14 residues. CDR3 loop: CASSQDIDTYEQYF. The CDR3, as DNA: TGTGCCAGCAGCCAAGATATCGACACCTACGAGCAGTACTTC.

The chain combines TRBV5-1 with TRBJ1-2; TRBD1 matches at 10 bases. Germline CDR1 reads SGHRS; CDR2 reads YFSETQ. The CDR3 has 15 amino acids. Trimming cost V 4 bases and J 8 bases; bases outside gene matches: 11. The DNA for the CDR3 is TGCGCCAGCAGCGGGGGACAGGGGTTACTCTGGGGCTACACCTTC. Translation gives CASSGGQGLLWGYTF.

V and J are TRBV7-9 and TRBJ1-6; 8 bases map to TRBD1. This CDR3 is 16 amino acids long. After removal of 2 bases from V and 9 bases from J, the junction contained 9 bases not matched to a gene. Germline-derived CDR1 and CDR2 are SEHNR and FQNEAQ (reference sequence). The CDR3 DNA is TGTGCCAGCAGCTTACGCGGGACAGGCGAAGGTTCACCCCTCCACTTT. Protein sequence: CASSLRGTGEGSPLHF.

The chain joins TRBV7-2 to TRBJ1-1, with 7 bases that match TRBD1. The CDR3 has 14 amino acids. Trimming took 2 bases from V and 11 from J; bases not matched to a gene: 11. Germline CDR1 and CDR2: SGHTA and FQGNSA. The CDR3 coding sequence is TGTGCCAGCAGCTTATGGCTAAGGGGGCAAGGGGCTTTCTTT. Translating gives CASSLWLRGQGAFF.

The V call is TRBV2, the J call TRBJ2-1; TRBD2 agrees at 11 bases. Per germline, CDR1 SNHLY and CDR2 FYNNEI. After removal of 9 bases from V and 5 bases from J, the junction contained 3 bases not matched to a gene. The CDR3 is 13 amino acids. Written as DNA, the CDR3 is TGTGCCAGAGCACTAGCGGGGGACAATGAGCAGTTCTTC. Its translation is CARALAGDNEQFF.

The chain carries TRBV14 and TRBJ2-7; unclear D gene. The V and J ends lost 4 bases and 7 bases respectively, with 14 bases between them. The germline CDR1 and CDR2 sequences are SGHDN and FVKESK. This CDR3 contains 13 residues. CDR3 sequence (DNA): TGTGCCAGCAGCCTGCTCCTCCTCCGGGAGCAGTACTTC. It is translated as CASSLLLLREQYF.

The rearrangement links TRBV7-6 to TRBJ2-3; 9 bases align to TRBD2. The CDR3 totals 14 residues. Trimming removed 4 bases from V and 6 bases from J; junction bases left unmatched: 5. CDR1 is SGHVS, CDR2 FNYEAQ, per germline. The CDR3 sequence is CASSSRTSADTQYF. CDR3 bases: TGTGCCAGCAGCTCTCGGACTAGCGCCGATACGCAGTATTTT. The variable domain in full, with the rest retrieved from reference TRBV7-6 and TRBJ2-3, is GAGVSQSPRYKVTKRGQDVALRCDPISGHVSLYWYRQALGQGPEFLTYFNYEAQQDKSGLPNDRFSAERPEGSISTLTIQRTEQRDSAMYRCASSSRTSADTQYFGPGTRLTVL.

The V gene is TRBV19, the J gene TRBJ2-1, with 11 nucleotides matching TRBD1. Trimming took 6 bases from V and 5 from J; bases not matched to a gene: 6. The CDR3 runs to 15 residues. CDR1 and CDR2 (germline): LNHDA, SQIVND (reference sequence). The CDR3 bases are TGTGCCAGTAGCGCCCGGGACAGGGGGAACAATGAGCAGTTCTTC. This sequence encodes CASSARDRGNNEQFF.

The V gene is TRBV10-1, the J gene TRBJ1-1; D remains ambiguous. Germline V gene sequence: CDR1 WNHNN, CDR2 SYGVQD (reference sequence). The CDR3 length is 15 residues. With 7 bases removed from V and 4 bases from J, the gap between germline ends came to 19 bases. Written as DNA, the CDR3 is TGCGCCAGCATCCAGAAAAACCGGGTACTCACTGAAGCTTTCTTT. It specifies CASIQKNRVLTEAFF.

V is TRBV2 and J is TRBJ2-3; 10 bases agree with TRBD1. Trimming at V came to 5 bases and at J to 6 bases, leaving 2 bases not matched to a gene. CDR3 length equals 13 residues. CDR1 and CDR2 (germline): SNHLY, FYNNEI. The CDR3 loop reads CASSLDRGDTQYF. CDR3 nucleotide sequence: TGTGCCAGCAGTTTGGACAGGGGGGATACGCAGTATTTT.

V is TRBV6-1 and J is TRBJ2-7; perhaps TRBD2 as D (6 bases). The CDR3 sequence is 18 residues long. Germline values: CDR1 MNHNS, CDR2 SASEGT. Trimming removed 3 bases at V and 0 bases at J, with 21 bases between. The CDR3 DNA follows: TGTGCCAGCAGTGACAGCCCCGGCGGGGAAGGGAGCTCCTACGAGCAGTACTTC. It specifies CASSDSPGGEGSSYEQYF.

The CDR3 reads CASSPGVQRRSETQYF. The CDR3 bases are TGCGCCAGCAGCCCGGGGGTTCAGCGTCGTTCAGAGACCCAGTACTTC. This chain joins TRBV5-1 and TRBJ2-5; tentatively, D is TRBD2 (6 bases). Trimming took off 4 bases at V and 4 bases at J, with 20 bases between the two ends. Germline loops: CDR1 SGHRS, CDR2 YFSETQ. The CDR3 spans 16 residues. Using reference TRBV5-1 and TRBJ2-5 for the parts outside the CDR3, the full variable domain is KAGVTQTPRYLIKTRGQQVTLSCSPISGHRSVSWYQQTPGQGLQFLFEYFSETQRNKGNFPGRFSGRQFSNSRSEMNVSTLELGDSALYLCASSPGVQRRSETQYFGPGTRLLVL.

This chain joins TRBV30 and TRBJ2-5; 8 bases line up with TRBD1. Germline V gene data show CDR1 as GTSNPN and CDR2 as SVGIG (reference sequence). The CDR3 consists of 14 residues. The J segment lost 5 bases and the V segment lost 1 base, leaving 6 bases of the junction unmatched. The chain's CDR3 is CAWSEQGVRETQYF. The DNA of the CDR3 is TGTGCCTGGAGTGAACAGGGGGTGCGGGAGACCCAGTACTTC.